This T cell receptor beta chain was retrieved from a study of T cell responses to AZD1222 COVID-19 vaccine. Study results and caveats: Only a handful of AZD1222 recipients, more than 5 in all, had baseline seropositivity. CD4 TCRs associated with vaccination spanned spike, dominating at 160-218 and 743-854.

The CDR3 covers 14 residues. V dropped 6 bases and J dropped 2 bases, with 11 bases sitting between them. The germline V gene has CDR1 MNHEY and CDR2 SVGEGT. Sequencing used immunoSEQ multiplex PCR; TCRdb keeps in-frame clones, though not all of them. The sample gives around 140,000 clones, almost 85% of which show up once; roughly 8.7% is in the top ten. About this clone: What it recognizes is unknown.

The TCR was taken from an adult who received the MenACWY meningococcal vaccine as a control. The material was peripheral blood, obtained 28 days after the second dose of the MenACWY control vaccine. The V and J genes are TRBV6-2 or TRBV6-3 and TRBJ1-5, with a weak D call TRBD1 (5 bases). The CDR3 loop reads CASSPAGRNQPQHF. The DNA for the CDR3 is TGTGCCAGCAGCCCGGCAGGGCGCAATCAGCCCCAGCATTTT.